This T cell receptor (beta chain) comes out of a study of regulatory T cells in long-lasting Graves disease. Study-level results: Analysis covered peripheral blood alone, not thyroid tissue.

Sequencing libraries for TCR beta were prepared with iRepertoire HTBI primers and Arm-PCR of CDR3 regions. TCRdb re-called the multiplex PCR reads with MiXCR, one entry per CDR3 protein. The table lists about 530,000 distinct CDR3 sequences, about 16% of them singletons, with 25% in the top ten. Sample time point: newly diagnosed GD, antithyroid drugs for less than 3 months. The TCR library was made from RNA extracted from PBMCs. In its sample, this clonotype was seen a few times. The target antigen is unknown. The CDR3 contains 13 residues. In germline, CDR1 is DFQATT, CDR2 SNEGSKA (reference sequence). Trimming left V 5 bases short and J 3 bases short, with 11 bases between. The same data also went into a second study, on T cells in Graves' hyperthyroidism and ophthalmopathy. As that study records: Investigators excluded patients with uncontrolled infection, other autoimmune disease, pregnancy or lactation. Most thyroid clonotypes expanded above 0.001 appeared in blood too. Ophthalmopathy and stable hyperthyroidism were told apart by a 13 V-J model.

The sequencing used peripheral blood mononuclear cells (PBMCs), collected at new diagnosis, from a patient treated with antithyroid drugs. The chain uses TRBV20-1 and TRBJ2-1, with D maybe TRBD2 (5 bases). This clonotype was sampled from a woman aged 40-60 years with Graves disease. CDR3 loop: CSALSGFYNEQFF. CDR3 sequence (DNA): TGCAGTGCTCTAAGCGGCTTCTACAATGAGCAGTTCTTC.